This T cell receptor beta chain was recorded in a study of blood T cell repertoires in COVID-19. Study-level background: Specimens from acute and convalescent COVID-19 originated in the United States, Italy and Spain.

Method: immunoSEQ multiplex PCR; TCRdb's copy keeps in-frame clones and lacks some. The repertoire holds nearly 200,000 clones, with more than 80% as singletons. The germline V gene has CDR1 MDHEN and CDR2 SYDVKM. The CDR3 loop spans 12 amino acids. V shed 5 bases and J shed 7 bases, with 9 bases lying between them. In terms of age and location, participants ranged from about 18 to 95 years and lived in around 22 US areas. Cohorts were determined from participant-reported clinical history. Cohort 3 recovery required two negative PCRs, clearance, or symptom resolution. This clonotype was sampled from a woman aged 18-29 years who had recovered from COVID-19. Sequencing was performed on PBMCs or T cells enriched from blood (not recorded which). This chain joins TRBV28 and TRBJ1-5; D gene unclear. DNA for the CDR3: TGTGCCAGCAGTCCCCCACTGCAGCCCCAGCATTTT. It specifies CASSPPLQPQHF.